This is a list of T cell receptor beta chains from one sample in a study of shared clonotypes between healthy human individuals. The assay was immunoSEQ multiplex PCR, and TCRdb's table has in-frame clones only and misses some. In the table there are nearly 1,000,000 clones, approximately 80% of which are singletons. The specimen sequenced was memory CD4+ T cells sorted from blood. The receptors were gathered from a man between 18 and 29 years old in good health. Both conserved end residues are part of each CDR3. D genes are given only for firm matches. Size is stated for part of the rows, as once, few or many counts, or as a class when the clone is expanded.

abundance: once
v_gene: TRBV10-3
d_gene: -
j_gene: TRBJ2-1
CDR3aa: CAISNGGNEQFF
CDR3nt: TGTGCCATCAGTAACGGGGGCAATGAGCAGTTCTTC

abundance: -
v_gene: TRBV27
d_gene: -
j_gene: TRBJ2-1
CDR3aa: CAIRVSNEQFF
CDR3nt: TGTGCCATCAGGGTCAGCAATGAGCAGTTCTTC

abundance: -
v_gene: TRBV6-1
d_gene: TRBD1
j_gene: TRBJ2-5
CDR3aa: CASSVMRTGQETQYF
CDR3nt: TGTGCCAGCAGTGTCATGAGGACAGGGCAAGAGACCCAGTACTTC

abundance: -
v_gene: TRBV4-1
d_gene: -
j_gene: TRBJ2-3
CDR3aa: CASSQDGARVSTDTQYF
CDR3nt: TGCGCCAGCAGCCAAGATGGTGCCAGGGTGAGCACAGATACGCAGTATTTT

abundance: -
v_gene: TRBV19
d_gene: TRBD2
j_gene: TRBJ2-1
CDR3aa: CASSTISGSYNEQFF
CDR3nt: TGTGCCAGTAGTACGATTAGCGGGTCCTACAATGAGCAGTTCTTC

abundance: -
v_gene: TRBV28
d_gene: -
j_gene: TRBJ2-7
CDR3aa: CASYSRGYEQYF
CDR3nt: TGTGCCAGCTACAGCCGGGGATACGAGCAGTACTTC

abundance: -
v_gene: TRBV18
d_gene: -
j_gene: TRBJ2-5
CDR3aa: CASSPKSQETQYF
CDR3nt: TGTGCCAGCTCACCAAAGTCCCAAGAGACCCAGTACTTC

abundance: few
v_gene: TRBV30
d_gene: -
j_gene: TRBJ2-2
CDR3aa: CAWSDAGELFF
CDR3nt: TGTGCCTGGAGTGATGCCGGGGAGCTGTTTTTT

abundance: -
v_gene: TRBV27
d_gene: -
j_gene: TRBJ2-2
CDR3aa: CASLRAMDSNTGELFF
CDR3nt: TGTGCCAGCCTAAGGGCCATGGACAGTAACACCGGGGAGCTGTTTTTT

abundance: -
v_gene: TRBV5-1
d_gene: -
j_gene: TRBJ2-3
CDR3aa: CASSLRGAKTDTQYF
CDR3nt: TGCGCCAGCAGCTTGCGGGGGGCCAAAACAGATACGCAGTATTTT

abundance: -
v_gene: TRBV18
d_gene: -
j_gene: TRBJ2-5
CDR3aa: CASSPSGKGQETQYF
CDR3nt: TGTGCCAGCTCACCTTCGGGAAAAGGCCAAGAGACCCAGTACTTC

abundance: many
v_gene: TRBV5-6
d_gene: -
j_gene: TRBJ1-1
CDR3aa: CASSLFGDGGNTEAFF
CDR3nt: TGTGCCAGCAGCTTGTTTGGCGACGGGGGGAACACTGAAGCTTTCTTT

abundance: -
v_gene: TRBV5-1
d_gene: -
j_gene: TRBJ2-1
CDR3aa: CASSGGTAQFF
CDR3nt: TGCGCCAGCAGTGGAGGGACCGCGCAGTTCTTC

abundance: -
v_gene: TRBV11-1
d_gene: TRBD2
j_gene: TRBJ2-2
CDR3aa: CASSQAGRDTGELFF
CDR3nt: TGTGCCAGCAGCCAAGCAGGGAGGGACACCGGGGAGCTGTTTTTT

abundance: many
v_gene: TRBV30
d_gene: -
j_gene: TRBJ2-7
CDR3aa: CAWSPLQPYEQYF
CDR3nt: TGTGCCTGGAGTCCACTTCAGCCCTACGAGCAGTACTTC

abundance: -
v_gene: TRBV5-1
d_gene: -
j_gene: TRBJ2-7
CDR3aa: CASSPGPSYEQYF
CDR3nt: TGCGCCAGCAGCCCGGGACCTTCTTACGAGCAGTACTTC

abundance: few
v_gene: TRBV5-1
d_gene: TRBD2
j_gene: TRBJ2-2
CDR3aa: CASSSGTSGYTGELFF
CDR3nt: TGCGCCAGCAGCTCTGGGACTAGCGGGTACACCGGGGAGCTGTTTTTT

abundance: -
v_gene: TRBV21-1
d_gene: -
j_gene: TRBJ2-6
CDR3aa: CASSNSVGGGQVHSGANVLTF
CDR3nt: TGTGCCAGCAGCAATTCAGTCGGTGGGGGACAGGTACACTCTGGGGCCAACGTCCTGACTTTC